The clone carrying this TCR beta chain has just one count. This entry belongs to a study of OX40 agonist ivuxolimab in advanced cancers. TCRdb keeps only in-frame clones here, not all; method: immunoSEQ multiplex PCR. The sample lists some 16,000 clones; about 86% were seen once. The V end lost 3 bases, the J end lost 5 bases, and 10 bases lay between the germline ends. Germline CDR1 is ENHRY and CDR2 is SYGVKD. This CDR3 has 13 amino acids. Sequencing used CD4+ or CD8+ T cells sorted from blood, obtained in a trial of the OX40 agonist ivuxolimab. The J gene is TRBJ2-5, the V gene TRBV10-3; D uncertain. The TCR sequence derives from an adult with an advanced solid tumor such as melanoma, head and neck, liver or kidney cancer. CDR3 amino acids: CAISESRVETQYF. The CDR3 DNA reads TGTGCCATCAGTGAAAGTAGGGTGGAGACCCAGTACTTC.